Below, one TCR beta chain is given with its context. No antigen is known for it. No base qualities exist here, and no much larger clone lies one base off it. This sample was taken from a study of beta chain features in type 1 diabetes (dated by TCRdb to the late 2010s). About the study as a whole: Mean age, gender distribution, total cell number and subset yield did not differ between patients and healthy donors. Across all samples, approximately 98,000,000 sorted cells were examined, and cell number per subset correlated strongly with RNA yield. The study compared the TCRB repertoires of sorted circulating CD4+ T cell subsets in recently diagnosed type 1 diabetes patients with those in matched healthy donors. Regulatory and stem cell-like memory subsets were obtained from only 8 patients and roughly eight healthy donors, while naive and central memory subsets were obtained from all 30 or so donors. What the authors observed across the whole study: Because cDNA was sequenced instead of genomic DNA, activated cells with high expression could be over-represented, although the groups did not differ in activation or CD3 levels. Shorter templates might have been favored by PCR, but patient and control samples were amplified and corrected together, so both groups would have been affected equally by any skew. At VDJ recombination sites, type 1 diabetes patients had fewer insertions and more deleted nucleotides, which implies abnormalities in thymic rearrangement. In all four CD4+ subsets, TCRB CDR3 length was moderately but significantly shorter in type 1 diabetes patients. Naive, central memory and regulatory TCRB repertoires appeared to be more alike among patients than among healthy donors. Because small numbers of individuals were included in the HLA sub-analyses, any influence of HLA type on TCRB rearrangement was left unresolved.

The entire amount of isolated RNA was reverse transcribed using the High Capacity cDNA Reverse Transcription Kit, so the sequenced TCRB transcripts were expressed ones. Deep immunoSEQ sequencing was performed on naive, central memory and regulatory T cell samples, with an average of roughly 3.3 million total reads per sample. Sorted cells were lysed in RLT buffer and RNA was extracted with DNase-treated RNeasy Micro or Mini kits, depending on cell number. Each cell subset was processed on its own to prevent cross-contamination, while patient and healthy donor samples were processed together. The immunoSEQ multiplex PCR was used to amplify TCRB sequences from cDNA, yielding 87-bp fragments that span the CDR3 region. The amplicons were sequenced using the Illumina HiSeq platform. As for the authors' bioinformatics: Synthetic template baselines were used to correct PCR bias computationally, reads within Hamming distance 2 were collapsed together, and singletons that could not be merged were discarded. By aligning reads against IMGT, V, D and J genes, CDR3 length, and insertions or deletions at six rearrangement sites were assigned. Within each subset, clonotype counts were normalized to sorted cell number, and only after that were true diversity and Gini coefficients computed with the tcR R package. Repertoire sharing was quantified using the overlap coefficient calculated on TCRB nucleotide sequences. Here the immuneACCESS table is served through TCRdb, limited to in-frame sequences with V and J called. Missing clones are a known gap in these copies; in checked studies unresolved V genes cover under half, and the rest lacks a known reason. That table supplies the V and J calls and clone size; D and trimming were determined from the DNA. The sample table holds about 320,000 clones, of which around 13% were seen once. Jointly, the top ten make up more than 6.5% of the sample.

A single peripheral blood draw of about 116 mL on average was collected from each donor into heparinised tubes. Using a panel that included CD45RO, CCR7, CD25, CD127, CD95 and CD27, naive, central memory, regulatory and stem cell-like memory CD4+ T cells were sorted on a BD FACSAria II. Purity was above 95% for every sorted population. PBMCs were isolated right away by Lymphoprep density gradient centrifugation and were stained directly, without culture. To minimize batch effects, samples were stained and sorted in pairs, one healthy donor with one patient per experiment. At the junction V is shortened by 5 bases and J by 3 bases, with 17 bases in between. Taken from cysteine to phenylalanine, the CDR3 has 17 residues. The sequence is cut down to CDR3 DNA, 51 bases in frame from base 1. The germline V gene supplies CDR1 SGHTA and CDR2 FQGNSA.

In this chain, TRBV7-2 is recombined with TRBJ1-6, with the D gene call left open. The receptor's source is a man younger than 45 in good health. Sequencing used central memory CD4+ T cells from blood. The CDR3 in this case is CASSPPWGGGYNSPLHF. In nucleotides, the sequence is TGTGCCAGCAGCCCACCTTGGGGTGGTGGCTATAATTCACCCCTCCACTTT.